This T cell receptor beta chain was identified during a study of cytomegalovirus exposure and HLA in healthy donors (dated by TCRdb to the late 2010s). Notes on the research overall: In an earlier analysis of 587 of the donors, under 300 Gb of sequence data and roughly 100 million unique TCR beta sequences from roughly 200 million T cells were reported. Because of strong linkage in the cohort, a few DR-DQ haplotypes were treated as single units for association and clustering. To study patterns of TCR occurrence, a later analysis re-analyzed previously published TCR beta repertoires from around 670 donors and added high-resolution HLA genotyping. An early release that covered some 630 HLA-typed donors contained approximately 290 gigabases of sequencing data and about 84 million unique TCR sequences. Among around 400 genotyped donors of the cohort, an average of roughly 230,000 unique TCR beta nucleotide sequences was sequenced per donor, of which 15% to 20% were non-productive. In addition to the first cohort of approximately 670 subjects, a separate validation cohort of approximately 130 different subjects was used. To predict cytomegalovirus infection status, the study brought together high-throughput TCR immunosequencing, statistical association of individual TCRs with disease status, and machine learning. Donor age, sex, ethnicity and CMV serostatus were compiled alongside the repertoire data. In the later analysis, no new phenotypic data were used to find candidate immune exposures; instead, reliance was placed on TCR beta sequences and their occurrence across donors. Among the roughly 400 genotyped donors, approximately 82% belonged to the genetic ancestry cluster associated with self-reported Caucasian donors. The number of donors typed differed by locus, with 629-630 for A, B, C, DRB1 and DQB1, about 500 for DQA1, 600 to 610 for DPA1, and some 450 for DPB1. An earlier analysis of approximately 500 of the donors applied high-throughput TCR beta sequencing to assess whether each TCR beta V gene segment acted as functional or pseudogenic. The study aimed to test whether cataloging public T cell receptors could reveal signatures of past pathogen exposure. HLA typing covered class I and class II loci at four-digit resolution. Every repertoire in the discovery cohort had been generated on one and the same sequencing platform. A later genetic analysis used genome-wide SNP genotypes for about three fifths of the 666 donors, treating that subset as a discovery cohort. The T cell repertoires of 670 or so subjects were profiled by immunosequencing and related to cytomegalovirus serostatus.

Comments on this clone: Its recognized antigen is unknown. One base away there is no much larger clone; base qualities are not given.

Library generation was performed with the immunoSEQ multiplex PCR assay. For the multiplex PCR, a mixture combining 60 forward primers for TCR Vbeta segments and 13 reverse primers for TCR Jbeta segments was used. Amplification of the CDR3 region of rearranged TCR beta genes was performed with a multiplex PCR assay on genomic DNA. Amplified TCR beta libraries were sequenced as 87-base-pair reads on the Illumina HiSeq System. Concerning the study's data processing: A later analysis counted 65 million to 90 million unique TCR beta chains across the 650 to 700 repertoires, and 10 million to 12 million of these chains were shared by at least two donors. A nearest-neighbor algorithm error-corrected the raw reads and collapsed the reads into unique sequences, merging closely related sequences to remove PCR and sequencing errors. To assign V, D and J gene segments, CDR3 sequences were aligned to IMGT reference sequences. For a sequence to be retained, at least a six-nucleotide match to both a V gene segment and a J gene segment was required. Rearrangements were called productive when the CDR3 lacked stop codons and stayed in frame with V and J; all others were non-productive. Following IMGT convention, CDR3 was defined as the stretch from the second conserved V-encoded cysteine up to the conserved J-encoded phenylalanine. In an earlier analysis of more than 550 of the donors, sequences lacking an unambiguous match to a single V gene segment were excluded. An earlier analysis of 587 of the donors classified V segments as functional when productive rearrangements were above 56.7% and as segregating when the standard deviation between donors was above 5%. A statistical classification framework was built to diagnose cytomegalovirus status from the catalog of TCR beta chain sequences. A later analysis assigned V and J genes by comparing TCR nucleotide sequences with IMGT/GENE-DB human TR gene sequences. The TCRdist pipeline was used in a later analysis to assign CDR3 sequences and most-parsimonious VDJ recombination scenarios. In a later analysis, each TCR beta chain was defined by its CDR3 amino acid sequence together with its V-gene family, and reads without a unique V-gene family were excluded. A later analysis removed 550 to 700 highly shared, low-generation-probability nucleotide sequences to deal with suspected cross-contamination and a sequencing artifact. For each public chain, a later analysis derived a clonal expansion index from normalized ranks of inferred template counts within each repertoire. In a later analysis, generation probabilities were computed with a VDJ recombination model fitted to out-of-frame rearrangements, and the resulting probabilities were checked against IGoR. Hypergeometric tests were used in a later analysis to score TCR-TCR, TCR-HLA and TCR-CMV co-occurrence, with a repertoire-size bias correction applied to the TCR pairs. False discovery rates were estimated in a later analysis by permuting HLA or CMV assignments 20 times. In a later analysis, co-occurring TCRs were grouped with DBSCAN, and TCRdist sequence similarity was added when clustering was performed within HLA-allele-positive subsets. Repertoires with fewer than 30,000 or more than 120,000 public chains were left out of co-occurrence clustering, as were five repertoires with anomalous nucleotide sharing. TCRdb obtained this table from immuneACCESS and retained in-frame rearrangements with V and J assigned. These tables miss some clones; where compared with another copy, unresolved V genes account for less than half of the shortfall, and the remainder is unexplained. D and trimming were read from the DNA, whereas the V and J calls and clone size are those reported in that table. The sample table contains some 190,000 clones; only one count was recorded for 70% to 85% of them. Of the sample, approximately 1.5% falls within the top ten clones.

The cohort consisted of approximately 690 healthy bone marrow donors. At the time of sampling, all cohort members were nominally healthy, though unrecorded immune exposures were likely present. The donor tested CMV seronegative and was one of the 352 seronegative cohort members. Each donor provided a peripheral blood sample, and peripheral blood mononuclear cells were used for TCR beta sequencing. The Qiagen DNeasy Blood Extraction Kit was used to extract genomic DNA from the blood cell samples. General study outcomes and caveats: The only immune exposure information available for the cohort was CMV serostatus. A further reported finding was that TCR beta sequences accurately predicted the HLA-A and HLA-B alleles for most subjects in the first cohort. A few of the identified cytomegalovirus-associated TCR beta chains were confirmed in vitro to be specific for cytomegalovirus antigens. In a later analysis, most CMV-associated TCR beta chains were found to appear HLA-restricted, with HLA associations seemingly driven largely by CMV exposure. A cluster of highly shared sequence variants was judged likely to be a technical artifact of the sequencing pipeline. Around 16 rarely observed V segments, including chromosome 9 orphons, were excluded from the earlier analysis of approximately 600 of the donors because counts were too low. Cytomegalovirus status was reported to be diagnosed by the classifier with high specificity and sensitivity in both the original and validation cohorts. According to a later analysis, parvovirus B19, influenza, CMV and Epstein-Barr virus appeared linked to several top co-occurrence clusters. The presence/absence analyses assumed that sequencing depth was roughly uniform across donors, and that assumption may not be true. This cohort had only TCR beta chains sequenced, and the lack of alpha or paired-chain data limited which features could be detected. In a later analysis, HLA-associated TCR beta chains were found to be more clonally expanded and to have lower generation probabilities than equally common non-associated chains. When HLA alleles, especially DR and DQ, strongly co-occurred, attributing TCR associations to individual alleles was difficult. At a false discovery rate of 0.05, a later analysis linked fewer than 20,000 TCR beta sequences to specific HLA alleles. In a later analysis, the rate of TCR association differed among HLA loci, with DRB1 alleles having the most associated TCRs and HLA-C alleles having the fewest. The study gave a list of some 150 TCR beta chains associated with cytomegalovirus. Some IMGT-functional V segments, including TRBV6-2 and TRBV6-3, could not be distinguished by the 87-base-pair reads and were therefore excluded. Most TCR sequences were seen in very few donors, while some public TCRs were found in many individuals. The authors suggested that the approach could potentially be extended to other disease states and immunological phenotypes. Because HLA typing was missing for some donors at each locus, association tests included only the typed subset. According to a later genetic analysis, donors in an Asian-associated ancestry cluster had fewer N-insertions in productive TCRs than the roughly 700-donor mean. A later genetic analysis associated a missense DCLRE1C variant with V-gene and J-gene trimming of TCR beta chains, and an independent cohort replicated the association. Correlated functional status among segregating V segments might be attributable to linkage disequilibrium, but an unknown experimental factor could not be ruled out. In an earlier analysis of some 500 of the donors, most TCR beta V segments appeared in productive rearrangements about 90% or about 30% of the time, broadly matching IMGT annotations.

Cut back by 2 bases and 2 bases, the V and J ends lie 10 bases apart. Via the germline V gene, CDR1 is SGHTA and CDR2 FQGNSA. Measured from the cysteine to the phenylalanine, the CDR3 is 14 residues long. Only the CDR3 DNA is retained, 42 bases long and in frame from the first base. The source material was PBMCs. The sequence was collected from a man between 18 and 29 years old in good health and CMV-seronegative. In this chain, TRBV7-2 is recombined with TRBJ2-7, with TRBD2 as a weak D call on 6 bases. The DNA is TGTGCCAGCAGCTTACTAGGAGGGGCCTACGAGCAGTACTTC. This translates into CASSLLGGAYEQYF. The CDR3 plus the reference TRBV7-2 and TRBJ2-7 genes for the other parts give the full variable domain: GAGVSQSPSNKVTEKGKDVELRCDPISGHTALYWYRQSLGQGLEFLIYFQGNSAPDKSGLPSDRFSAERTGGSVSTLTIQRTQQEDSAVYLCASSLLGGAYEQYFGPGTRLTVT.